This TCR beta chain appears in the sequencing data of a study of Graves' ophthalmopathy and Graves' hyperthyroidism. The TCR beta CDR3 regions underwent amplification from RNA transcripts. Amplification began with first-round RT-PCR using HTBI primers, then second-round multiplex PCR was performed. TCRdb re-derived calls from the multiplex PCR reads in MiXCR, one entry per CDR3 protein. The sample records a few hundred thousand distinct CDR3 sequences, 39% being singletons. This clonotype was detected ten times or more. Its antigen is unidentified. V dropped 1 base and J dropped 5; count of bases not matched to a gene: 4. The CDR3 runs 14 residues. Study-wide points: Thyroid clonotypes that were expanded above 0.001 frequency mostly also appeared in blood. Cross-validated, the 13-signature model showed 87.88%/81.08% sensitivity/specificity, and 80%/75% in the test set.

Patients newly diagnosed with hyperthyroidism, under 2 months' duration, were aged 18 to 65, the study reports. The specimen sequenced was peripheral blood or thyroid tissue (not recorded which). This receptor was identified in an adult man with Graves' hyperthyroidism. This chain uses TRBV12-3 or TRBV12-4 with TRBJ2-7; 8 bases agree with TRBD1. In DNA, the CDR3 is TGTGCCAGCAGTTTAGGGACAGGGCGGGACGAGCAGTACTTC. It translates to CASSLGTGRDEQYF.